What follows are 14 T cell receptor beta chains derived from one specimen sequenced in a study of T cell responses to AZD1222 COVID-19 vaccine. TCRdb's copy holds only in-frame clones and misses some; the assay was immunoSEQ multiplex PCR. The sample records about 150,000 clones, 85% to 95% being singletons. The sequences come from peripheral blood, collected 28 days after the second AZD1222 dose. These receptors came from an adult who received the AZD1222 COVID-19 vaccine.

Worth noting for this clone: This sample includes further DNA sequences coding for the same CDR3. The chain is built from TRBV27 and TRBJ1-1; 8 nucleotides line up with TRBD1. Losses at the gene ends were 5 bases for V and 5 bases for J; bases not matched to a gene: 1. This CDR3 region has 12 residues. Germline V gene lookup returns CDR1 MNHEY and CDR2 SMNVEV (reference sequence). The CDR3 DNA follows: TGTGCCAGCAGTCGACAGGGGACTGAAGCTTTCTTT. Residues: CASSRQGTEAFF.

The chain employs TRBV6-5 and TRBJ1-6; a weak D match, TRBD1 (5 bases). V lost 2 bases, J lost 6 bases, and 11 bases lay in between. From germline, CDR1 is MNHEY and CDR2 SVGAGI. The CDR3 is made up of 15 amino acids. CDR3 nucleotides: TGTGCCAGCAGTTACGCGCAGGGACCTAATTCACCCCTCCACTTT. Translating it yields CASSYAQGPNSPLHF.

The CDR3 loop reads CASSPDKGATDTQYF. The CDR3 DNA follows: TGCGCCAGCAGCCCTGACAAGGGGGCGACAGATACGCAGTATTTT. This sequence joins TRBV5-1 and TRBJ2-3, with 7 bases that match TRBD1. Germline values: CDR1 SGHRS, CDR2 YFSETQ. The V gene end was trimmed by 4 bases and the J gene end by 3 bases; junction bases not matched to a gene: 8. The length of the CDR3 is 15 residues.

This clone was picked up one time. The V gene is TRBV5-6, the J gene TRBJ1-1, with D unresolved. Germline V gene lookup returns CDR1 SGHDT and CDR2 YYEEEE. V was clipped by 4 bases and J by 0 bases, with 10 bases between them. The length of the CDR3 is 14 residues. The CDR3 bases are TGTGCCAGCAGCCCTTGGGGAATGAACACTGAAGCTTTCTTT. Amino acids: CASSPWGMNTEAFF.

The chain employs TRBV6-5 and TRBJ1-1; D is unresolved. The CDR3 is 13 amino acids. V lost 6 bases and J 3 bases, leaving 11 bases between the germline ends. Germline loops: CDR1 MNHEY, CDR2 SVGAGI. In DNA form, the CDR3 reads TGTGCCAGCAGCCAAGCAGATTACACTGAAGCTTTCTTT. This encodes CASSQADYTEAFF.

This clone occurred once. The chain couples TRBV10-2 to TRBJ2-7, with 8 positions matching TRBD1. This CDR3 has 15 residues. Looked up from germline, CDR1 is WSHSY and CDR2 is SAAADI. V lost 3 bases, J lost 0 bases, and 4 bases stayed unmatched. The CDR3 loop reads CASSELDRASYEQYF. The CDR3 coding sequence is TGCGCCAGCAGTGAACTGGACAGGGCCTCCTACGAGCAGTACTTC.

The rearrangement links TRBV4-1 to TRBJ1-4, with D unclear. This CDR3 has 15 residues. The V gene lost 5 bases and the J gene lost 8 bases, with 18 bases spanning the gap. The germline V gene encodes CDR1 MGHRA and CDR2 YSYEKL. CDR3 nucleotide sequence: TGCGCCAGCAGCGCGACGGGTTCGGCGCTCGAAAAACTGTTTTTT. Amino acids: CASSATGSALEKLFF.

The chain employs TRBV20-1 and TRBJ2-7; D is ambiguous. V lost 3 bases to trimming and J lost 4 bases, with 10 bases between them. The CDR3 has 12 residues. Germline lookup yields CDR1 DFQATT and CDR2 SNEGSKA (reference sequence). CDR3 sequence reads: CSASRPGYEQYF. CDR3 nucleotides: TGCAGTGCTAGTCGACCAGGTTACGAGCAGTACTTC.

CDR3 bases: TGCGCCAGCAGCTTTGGGCGCTGGTCCGATTCACCCCTCCACTTT. This translates into CASSFGRWSDSPLHF. The rearrangement links TRBV5-1 to TRBJ1-6; D gene ambiguous. This CDR3 has 15 amino acids. Per the germline V gene, CDR1 is SGHRS and CDR2 is YFSETQ. The V end was cut by 2 bases, the J end by 8 bases, with 14 bases between.

This chain joins TRBV30 and TRBJ2-3, with 16 positions matching TRBD2. Trimming cost V 3 bases and J 3 bases; bases outside gene matches: 3. This CDR3 contains 16 residues. The germline V gene encodes CDR1 GTSNPN and CDR2 SVGIG (reference sequence). This chain's CDR3 is CAWSLGLAGGTDTQYF. The CDR3 DNA is TGTGCCTGGAGCCTGGGACTAGCGGGGGGGACAGATACGCAGTATTTT.

The V and J genes are TRBV11-3 and TRBJ2-5; D may match TRBD1 or TRBD2 (5 bases each). The germline V and J ends were trimmed by 2 bases and 5 bases, with 15 bases remaining between them. CDR1 SGHNT and CDR2 YENEEA come from the germline V gene. CDR3 size: 15 residues. The CDR3 region has the DNA TGTGCCAGCAGCTTAATTTCGGGGCACATGGAGACCCAGTACTTC. Protein product: CASSLISGHMETQYF.

This chain uses TRBV2 with TRBJ1-5; D not resolved. Trimming cost V 1 base and J 7 bases, with 8 bases left between them. CDR3 length: 13 amino acids. The germline CDR1 and CDR2 sequences are SNHLY and FYNNEI. The CDR3 sequence: CASSEGGSQPQHF. CDR3 nucleotides: TGTGCCAGCAGTGAAGGAGGTTCCCAGCCCCAGCATTTT.

The gene calls are TRBV7-2 and TRBJ1-1, with D possibly being TRBD1 (5 bases). Germline loops: CDR1 SGHTA, CDR2 FQGNSA. The length of the CDR3 is 16 residues. V was trimmed by 2 bases and J by 0 bases, leaving 13 bases between them. The CDR3 loop reads CASSLSAGYLNTEAFF. The DNA for the CDR3 is TGTGCCAGCAGCTTATCAGCAGGGTATTTGAACACTGAAGCTTTCTTT.

The V call is TRBV18, the J call TRBJ2-7; no clear D. This CDR3 region has 11 residues. The V end lost 2 bases, the J end lost 4 bases, and 3 bases lay between the germline ends. CDR1 and CDR2 (germline): KGHSH, LQKENI. CDR3 region: CASSPGYEQYF. The CDR3 DNA sequence: TGTGCCAGCTCACCAGGGTACGAGCAGTACTTC.